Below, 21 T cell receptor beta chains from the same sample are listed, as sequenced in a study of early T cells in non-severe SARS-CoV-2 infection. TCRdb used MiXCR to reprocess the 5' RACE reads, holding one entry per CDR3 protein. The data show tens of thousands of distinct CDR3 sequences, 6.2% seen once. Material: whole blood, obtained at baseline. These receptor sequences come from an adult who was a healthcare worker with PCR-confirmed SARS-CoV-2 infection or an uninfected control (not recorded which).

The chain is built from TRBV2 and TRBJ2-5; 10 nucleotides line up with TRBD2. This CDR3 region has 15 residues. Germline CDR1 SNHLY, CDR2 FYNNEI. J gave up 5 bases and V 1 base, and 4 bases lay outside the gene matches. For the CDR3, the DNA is TGTGCCAGCAGTGAAGAAACTAGCGGGATGGAGACCCAGTACTTC. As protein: CASSEETSGMETQYF.

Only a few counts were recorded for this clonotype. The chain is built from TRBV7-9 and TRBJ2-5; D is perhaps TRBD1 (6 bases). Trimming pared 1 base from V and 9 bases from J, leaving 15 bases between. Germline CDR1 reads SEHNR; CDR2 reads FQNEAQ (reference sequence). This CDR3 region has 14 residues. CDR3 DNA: TGTGCCAGCAGCTTAGATGTTACAGGGTCCCCCCAGTACTTC. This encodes CASSLDVTGSPQYF.

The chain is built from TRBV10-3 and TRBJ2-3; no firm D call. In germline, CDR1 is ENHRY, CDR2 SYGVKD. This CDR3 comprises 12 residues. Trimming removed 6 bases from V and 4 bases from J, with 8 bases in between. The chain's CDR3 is CAIRDRADTQYF. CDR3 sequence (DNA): TGTGCCATCAGGGACCGGGCAGATACGCAGTATTTT.

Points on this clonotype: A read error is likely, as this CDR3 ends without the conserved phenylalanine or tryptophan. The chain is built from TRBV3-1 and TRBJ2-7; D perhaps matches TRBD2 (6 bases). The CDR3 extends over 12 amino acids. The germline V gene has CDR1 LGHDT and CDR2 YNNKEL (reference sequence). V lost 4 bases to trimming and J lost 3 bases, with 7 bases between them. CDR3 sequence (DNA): TGTGCCAGCAGCCTGGGACTCTACGAGCAGTACTAC. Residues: CASSLGLYEQYY.

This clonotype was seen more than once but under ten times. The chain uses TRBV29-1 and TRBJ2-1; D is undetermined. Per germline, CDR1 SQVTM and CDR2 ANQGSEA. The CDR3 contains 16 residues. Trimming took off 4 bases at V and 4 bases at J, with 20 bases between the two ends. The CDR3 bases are TGCAGCGTTGGGTCCCGCGGCAGCATAACATACAATGAGCAGTTCTTC. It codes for CSVGSRGSITYNEQFF.

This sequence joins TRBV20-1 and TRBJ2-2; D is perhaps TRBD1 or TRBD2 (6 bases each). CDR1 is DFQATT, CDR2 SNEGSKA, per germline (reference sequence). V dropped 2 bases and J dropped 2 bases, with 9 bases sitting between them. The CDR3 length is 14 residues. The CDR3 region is CSARRGVNTGELFF. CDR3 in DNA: TGCAGTGCTAGAAGGGGGGTCAACACCGGGGAGCTGTTTTTT.

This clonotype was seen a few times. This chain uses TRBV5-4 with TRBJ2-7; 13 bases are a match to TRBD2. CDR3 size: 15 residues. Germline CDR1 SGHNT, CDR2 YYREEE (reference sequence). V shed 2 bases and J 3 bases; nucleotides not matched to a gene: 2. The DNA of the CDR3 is TGTGCCAGCAGCTTTGGGACTAGCGGGAACTACGAGCAGTACTTC. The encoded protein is CASSFGTSGNYEQYF.

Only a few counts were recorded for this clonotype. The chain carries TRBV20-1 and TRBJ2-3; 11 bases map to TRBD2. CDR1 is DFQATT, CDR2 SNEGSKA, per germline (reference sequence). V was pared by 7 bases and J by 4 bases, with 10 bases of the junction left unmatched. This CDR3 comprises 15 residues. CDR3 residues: CSGVLTSGRADTQYF. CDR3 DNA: TGCAGTGGTGTCCTTACTAGCGGGAGAGCAGATACGCAGTATTTT.

The chain's CDR3 is CASLAGGPYNEQFF. The CDR3 DNA reads TGTGCCAGCTTGGCGGGAGGACCCTACAATGAGCAGTTCTTC. The chain couples TRBV7-9 to TRBJ2-1; the match to TRBD2 covers 8 bases. V lost 8 bases, J lost 2 bases, and 5 bases stayed unmatched. Per the germline V gene, CDR1 is SEHNR and CDR2 is FQNEAQ (reference sequence). This CDR3 comprises 14 residues. The entire variable domain, with the rest obtained from reference TRBV7-9 and TRBJ2-1, is as follows: DTGVSQNPRHKITKRGQNVTFRCDPISEHNRLYWYRQTLGQGPEFLTYFQNEAQLEKSRLLSDRFSAERPKGSFSTLEIQRTEQGDSAMYLCASLAGGPYNEQFFGPGTRLTVL.

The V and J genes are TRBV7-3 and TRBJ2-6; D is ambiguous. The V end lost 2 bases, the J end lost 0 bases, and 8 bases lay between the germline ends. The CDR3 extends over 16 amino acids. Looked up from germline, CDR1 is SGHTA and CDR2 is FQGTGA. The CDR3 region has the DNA TGTGCCAGCAGCTTACAGGCGAGCTCTGGGGCCAACGTCCTGACTTTC. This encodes CASSLQASSGANVLTF.

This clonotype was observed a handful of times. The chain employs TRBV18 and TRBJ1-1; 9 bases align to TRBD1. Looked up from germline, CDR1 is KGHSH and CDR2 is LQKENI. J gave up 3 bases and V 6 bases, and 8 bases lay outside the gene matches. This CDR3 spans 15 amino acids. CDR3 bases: TGTGCCAGCTCCCCAAGACAGGGGGGGGACACTGAAGCTTTCTTT. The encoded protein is CASSPRQGGDTEAFF.

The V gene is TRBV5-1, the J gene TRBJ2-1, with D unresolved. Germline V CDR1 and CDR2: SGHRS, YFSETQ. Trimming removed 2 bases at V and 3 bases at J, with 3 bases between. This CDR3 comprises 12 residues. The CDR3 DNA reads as TGCGCCAGCAGCTTTGGCTACAATGAGCAGTTCTTC. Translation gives CASSFGYNEQFF.

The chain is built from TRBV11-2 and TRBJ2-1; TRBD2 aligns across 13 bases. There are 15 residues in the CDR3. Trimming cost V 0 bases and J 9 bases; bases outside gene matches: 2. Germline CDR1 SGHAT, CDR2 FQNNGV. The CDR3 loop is CASSLEGTSGTEQFF. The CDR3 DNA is TGTGCCAGCAGCTTAGAAGGGACTAGCGGGACTGAGCAGTTCTTC.

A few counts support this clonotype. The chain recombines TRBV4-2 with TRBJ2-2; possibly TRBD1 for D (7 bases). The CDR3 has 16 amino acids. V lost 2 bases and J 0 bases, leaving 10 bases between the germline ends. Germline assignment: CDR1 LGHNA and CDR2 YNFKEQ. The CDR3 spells CASSQQGGSNTGELFF. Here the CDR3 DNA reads TGTGCCAGCAGCCAACAGGGGGGATCGAACACCGGGGAGCTGTTTTTT.

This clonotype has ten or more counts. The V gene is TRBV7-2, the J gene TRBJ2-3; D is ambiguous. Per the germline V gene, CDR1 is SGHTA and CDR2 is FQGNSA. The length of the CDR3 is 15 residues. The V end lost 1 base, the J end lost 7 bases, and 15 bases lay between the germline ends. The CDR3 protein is CASSLEAGGQNTQYF. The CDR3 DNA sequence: TGTGCCAGCAGCTTAGAAGCCGGCGGCCAGAATACGCAGTATTTT.

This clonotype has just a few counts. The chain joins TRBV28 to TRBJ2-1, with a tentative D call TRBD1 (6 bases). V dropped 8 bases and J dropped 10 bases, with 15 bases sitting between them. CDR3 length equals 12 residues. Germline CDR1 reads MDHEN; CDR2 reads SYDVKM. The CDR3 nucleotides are TGTGCCAGCGTCCGGGACACGGGAGAGCAGTTCTTC. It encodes CASVRDTGEQFF.

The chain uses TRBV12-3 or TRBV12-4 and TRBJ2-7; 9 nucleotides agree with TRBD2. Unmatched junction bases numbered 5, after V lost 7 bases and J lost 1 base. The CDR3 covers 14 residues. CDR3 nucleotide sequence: TGTGCCAGCACCTTAGCGGGAGTATCCTACGAGCAGTACTTC. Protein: CASTLAGVSYEQYF.

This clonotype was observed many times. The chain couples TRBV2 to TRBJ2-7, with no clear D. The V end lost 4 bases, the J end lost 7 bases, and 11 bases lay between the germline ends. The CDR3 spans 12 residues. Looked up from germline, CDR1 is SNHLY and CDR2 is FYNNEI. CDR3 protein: CASSASGREQYF. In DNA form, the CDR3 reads TGTGCCAGCAGTGCGAGTGGACGGGAGCAGTACTTC.

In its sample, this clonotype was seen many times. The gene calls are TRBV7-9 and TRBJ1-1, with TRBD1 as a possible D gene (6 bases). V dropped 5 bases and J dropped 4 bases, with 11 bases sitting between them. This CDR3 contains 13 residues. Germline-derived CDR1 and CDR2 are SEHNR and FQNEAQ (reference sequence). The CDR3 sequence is CASSPTGSTEAFF. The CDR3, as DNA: TGTGCCAGCAGCCCAACAGGGAGCACTGAAGCTTTCTTT.

In DNA form, the CDR3 reads TGCAGCGTTGAAGTCAGGGTTTACAATGAGCAGTTCTTC. The encoded protein is CSVEVRVYNEQFF. The rearrangement joins TRBV29-1 to TRBJ2-1; the D gene is possibly TRBD1 (5 bases). The CDR3 sequence is 13 residues long. Germline lookup yields CDR1 SQVTM and CDR2 ANQGSEA. The ends were cut back, 1 base at V and 4 bases at J, with 8 bases in the middle.

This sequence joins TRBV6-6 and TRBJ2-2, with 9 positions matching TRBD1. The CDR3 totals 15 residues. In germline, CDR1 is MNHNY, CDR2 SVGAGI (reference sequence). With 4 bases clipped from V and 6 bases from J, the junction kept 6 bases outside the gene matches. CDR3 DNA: TGTGCCAGCAGTTGGCGGAACAGGGGGCCCGGGGAGCTGTTTTTT. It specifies CASSWRNRGPGELFF.